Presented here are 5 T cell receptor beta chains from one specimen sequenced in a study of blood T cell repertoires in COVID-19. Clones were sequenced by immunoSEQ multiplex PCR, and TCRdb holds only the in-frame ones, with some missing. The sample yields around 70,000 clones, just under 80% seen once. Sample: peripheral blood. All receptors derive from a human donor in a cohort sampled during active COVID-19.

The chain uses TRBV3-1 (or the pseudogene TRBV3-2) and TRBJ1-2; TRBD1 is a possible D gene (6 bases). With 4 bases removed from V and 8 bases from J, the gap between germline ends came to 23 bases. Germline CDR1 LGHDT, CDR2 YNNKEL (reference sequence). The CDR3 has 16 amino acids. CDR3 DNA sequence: TGTGCCAGCAGCCCCCCTAATCCTCGGGGGGCAGGAGGCTACACCTTC. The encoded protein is CASSPPNPRGAGGYTF.

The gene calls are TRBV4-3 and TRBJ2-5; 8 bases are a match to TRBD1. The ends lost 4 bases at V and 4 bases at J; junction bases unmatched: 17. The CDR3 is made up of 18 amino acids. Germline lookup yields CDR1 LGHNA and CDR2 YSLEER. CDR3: CASSLGTGGTSRGETQYF. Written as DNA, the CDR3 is TGCGCCAGCAGCCTAGGGACAGGCGGGACGTCCAGGGGAGAGACCCAGTACTTC.

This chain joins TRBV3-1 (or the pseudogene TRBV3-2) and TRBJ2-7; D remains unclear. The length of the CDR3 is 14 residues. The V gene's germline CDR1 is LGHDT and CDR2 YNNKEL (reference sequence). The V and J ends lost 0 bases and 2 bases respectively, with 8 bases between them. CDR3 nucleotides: TGTGCCAGCAGCCAAGATCTTGCTACCTACGAGCAGTACTTC. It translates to CASSQDLATYEQYF.

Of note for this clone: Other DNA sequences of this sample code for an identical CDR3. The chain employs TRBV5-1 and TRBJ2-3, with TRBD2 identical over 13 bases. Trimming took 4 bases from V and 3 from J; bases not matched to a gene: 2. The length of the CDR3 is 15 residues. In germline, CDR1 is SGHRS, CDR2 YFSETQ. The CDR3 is CASSPGLAGTDTQYF. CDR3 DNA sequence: TGCGCCAGCAGCCCGGGACTAGCGGGAACAGATACGCAGTATTTT. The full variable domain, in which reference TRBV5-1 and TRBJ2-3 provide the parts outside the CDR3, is KAGVTQTPRYLIKTRGQQVTLSCSPISGHRSVSWYQQTPGQGLQFLFEYFSETQRNKGNFPGRFSGRQFSNSRSEMNVSTLELGDSALYLCASSPGLAGTDTQYFGPGTRLTVL.

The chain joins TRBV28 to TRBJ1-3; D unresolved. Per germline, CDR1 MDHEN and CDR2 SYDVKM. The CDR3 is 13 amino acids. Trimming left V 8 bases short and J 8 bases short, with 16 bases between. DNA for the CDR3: TGTGCCAGCCGGACTCGCTTAACGGACACCATATATTTT. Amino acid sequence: CASRTRLTDTIYF.